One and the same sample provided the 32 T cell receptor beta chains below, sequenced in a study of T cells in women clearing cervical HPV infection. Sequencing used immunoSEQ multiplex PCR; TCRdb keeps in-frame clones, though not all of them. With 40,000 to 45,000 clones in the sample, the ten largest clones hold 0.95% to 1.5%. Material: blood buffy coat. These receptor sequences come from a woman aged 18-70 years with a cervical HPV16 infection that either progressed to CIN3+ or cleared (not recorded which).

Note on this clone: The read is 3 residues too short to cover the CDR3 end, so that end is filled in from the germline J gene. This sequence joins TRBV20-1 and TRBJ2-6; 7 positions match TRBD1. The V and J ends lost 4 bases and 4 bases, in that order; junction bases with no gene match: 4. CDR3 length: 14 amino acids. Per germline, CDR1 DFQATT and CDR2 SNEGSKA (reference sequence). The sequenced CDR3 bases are TGCAGTGCTAACAGGGGTTCCGGGGCCAACGTC. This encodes CSANRGSGANV. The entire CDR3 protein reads CSANRGSGANVLTF.

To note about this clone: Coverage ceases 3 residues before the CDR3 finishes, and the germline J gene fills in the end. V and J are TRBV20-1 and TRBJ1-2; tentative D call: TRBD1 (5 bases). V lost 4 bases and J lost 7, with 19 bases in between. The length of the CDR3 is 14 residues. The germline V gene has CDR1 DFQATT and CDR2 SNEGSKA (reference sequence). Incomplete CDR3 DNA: TGCAGTGCTACCTCCGAACAGGTTCTGGGTGGC. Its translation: CSATSEQVLGG. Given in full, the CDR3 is CSATSEQVLGGYTF.

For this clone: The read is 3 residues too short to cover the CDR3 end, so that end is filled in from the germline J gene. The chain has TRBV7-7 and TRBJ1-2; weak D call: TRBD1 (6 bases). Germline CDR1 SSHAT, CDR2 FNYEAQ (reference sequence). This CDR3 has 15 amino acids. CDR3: CASSLVRGATYDYTF. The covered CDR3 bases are TGTGCCAGCAGCTTAGTCCGGGGGGCCACCTACGAC. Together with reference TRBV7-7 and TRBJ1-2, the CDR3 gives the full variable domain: GAGVSQSPRYKVTKRGQDVTLRCDPISSHATLYWYQQALGQGPEFLTYFNYEAQPDKSGLPSDRFSAERPEGSISTLTIQRTEQRDSAMYRCASSLVRGATYDYTFGSGTRLTVV.

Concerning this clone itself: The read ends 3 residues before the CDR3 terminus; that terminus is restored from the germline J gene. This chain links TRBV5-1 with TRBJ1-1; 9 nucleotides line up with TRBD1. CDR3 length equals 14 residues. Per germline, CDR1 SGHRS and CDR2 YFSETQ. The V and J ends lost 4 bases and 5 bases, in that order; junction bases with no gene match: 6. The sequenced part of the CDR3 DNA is TGCGCCAGCAGCGCCAAACAGGGGGCGACTGAA. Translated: CASSAKQGATE. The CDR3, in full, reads CASSAKQGATEAFF. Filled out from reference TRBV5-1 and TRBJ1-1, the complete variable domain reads KAGVTQTPRYLIKTRGQQVTLSCSPISGHRSVSWYQQTPGQGLQFLFEYFSETQRNKGNFPGRFSGRQFSNSRSEMNVSTLELGDSALYLCASSAKQGATEAFFGQGTRLTVV.

The covered CDR3 bases are TGTGCCAGCTCACCAATGCGCCTAGTAGCTGAA. It translates to CASSPMRLVAE. In full, the CDR3 is CASSPMRLVAEAFF. The chain is built from TRBV18 and TRBJ1-1; unclear D gene. Read data end 3 residues before the CDR3 end; the end is taken from the germline J gene. Trimming cost V 2 bases and J 6 bases, with 13 bases left between them. Germline CDR1 and CDR2: KGHSH and LQKENI. The CDR3 covers 14 residues.

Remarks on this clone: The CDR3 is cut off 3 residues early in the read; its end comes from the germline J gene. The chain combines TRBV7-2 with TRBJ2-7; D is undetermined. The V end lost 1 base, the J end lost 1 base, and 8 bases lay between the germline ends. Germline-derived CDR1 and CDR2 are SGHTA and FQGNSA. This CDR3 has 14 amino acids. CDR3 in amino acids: CASSLGAASYEQYF. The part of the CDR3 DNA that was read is TGTGCCAGCAGCTTAGGGGCAGCATCCTACGAG.

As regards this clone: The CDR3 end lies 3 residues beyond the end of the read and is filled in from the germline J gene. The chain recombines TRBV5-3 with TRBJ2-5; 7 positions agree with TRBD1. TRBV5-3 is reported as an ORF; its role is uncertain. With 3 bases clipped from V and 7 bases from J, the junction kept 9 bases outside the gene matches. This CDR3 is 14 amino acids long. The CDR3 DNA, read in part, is TGTGCCAGAAGCTATGACAGGGCCCAGGGGACC. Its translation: CARSYDRAQGT. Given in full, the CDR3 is CARSYDRAQGTQYF.

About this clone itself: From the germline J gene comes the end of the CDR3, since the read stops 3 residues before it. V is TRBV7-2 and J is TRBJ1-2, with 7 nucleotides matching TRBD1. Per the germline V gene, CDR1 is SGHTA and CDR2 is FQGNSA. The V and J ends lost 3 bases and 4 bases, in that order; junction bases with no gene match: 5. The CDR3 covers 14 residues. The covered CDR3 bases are TGTGCCAGCAGCTTCTTGGGACAGACCTATGGC. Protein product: CASSFLGQTYG. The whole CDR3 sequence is CASSFLGQTYGYTF.

The CDR3 here is CSATGRGETQYF. CDR3 DNA (partial): TGCAGCGCTACGGGGAGAGGGGAGACC. The chain carries TRBV29-1 and TRBJ2-5; maybe TRBD2 (5 bases). The read terminates 3 residues before the CDR3 end, so the remaining end is supplied by the germline J gene. The CDR3 runs 12 residues. CDR1 is SQVTM, CDR2 ANQGSEA, per germline. Trimming pared 7 bases from V and 5 bases from J, leaving 14 bases between.

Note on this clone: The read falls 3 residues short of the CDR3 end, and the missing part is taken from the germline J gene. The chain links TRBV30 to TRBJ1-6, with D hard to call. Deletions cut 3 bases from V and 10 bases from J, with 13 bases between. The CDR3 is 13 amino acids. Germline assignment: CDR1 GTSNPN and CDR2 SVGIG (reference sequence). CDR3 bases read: TGTGCCTGGAGGGACTCTCGAGACTCACCC. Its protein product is CAWRDSRDSP. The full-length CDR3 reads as CAWRDSRDSPLHF. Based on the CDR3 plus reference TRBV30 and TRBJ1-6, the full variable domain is SQTIHQWPATLVQPVGSPLSLECTVEGTSNPNLYWYRQAAGRGLQLLFYSVGIGQISSEVPQNLSASRPQDRQFILSSKKLLLSDSGFYLCAWRDSRDSPLHFGNGTRLTVT.

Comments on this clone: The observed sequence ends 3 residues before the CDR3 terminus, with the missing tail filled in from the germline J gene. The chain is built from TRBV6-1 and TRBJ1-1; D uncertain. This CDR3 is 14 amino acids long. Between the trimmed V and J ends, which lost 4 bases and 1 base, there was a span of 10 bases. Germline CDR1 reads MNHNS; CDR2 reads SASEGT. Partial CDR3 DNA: TGTGCCAGCAGTGGGTCCTCAGGGAACACTGAA. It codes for CASSGSSGNTE. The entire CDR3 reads CASSGSSGNTEAFF.

CDR3: CAWSVRTDTQYF. CDR3 DNA (partial): TGTGCCTGGAGTGTAAGGACAGATACG. The J gene is TRBJ2-3, the V gene TRBV30; no clear D. The read ends 3 residues shy of where the CDR3 ends; the end is completed using the germline J gene. CDR1 GTSNPN and CDR2 SVGIG come from the germline V gene (reference sequence). V was cut by 0 bases and J by 3 bases, with 4 bases left in between. The CDR3 runs 12 residues.

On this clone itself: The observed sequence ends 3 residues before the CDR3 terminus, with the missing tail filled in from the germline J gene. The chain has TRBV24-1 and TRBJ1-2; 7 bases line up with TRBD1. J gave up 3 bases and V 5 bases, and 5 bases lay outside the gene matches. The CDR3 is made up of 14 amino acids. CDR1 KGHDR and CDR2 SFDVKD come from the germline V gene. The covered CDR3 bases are TGTGCCACCAGTGTACGACAGGGCGACTATGGC. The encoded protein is CATSVRQGDYG. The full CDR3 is CATSVRQGDYGYTF.

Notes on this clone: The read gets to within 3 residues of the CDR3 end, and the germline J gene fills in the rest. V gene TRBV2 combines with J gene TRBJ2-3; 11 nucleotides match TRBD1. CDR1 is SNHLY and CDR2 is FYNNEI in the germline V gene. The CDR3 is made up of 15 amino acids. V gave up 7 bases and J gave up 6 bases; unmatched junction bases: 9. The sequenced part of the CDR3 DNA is TGTGCCAGCATTAGGACAGGGGGCTTGGGGGATACG. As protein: CASIRTGGLGDT. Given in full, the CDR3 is CASIRTGGLGDTQYF.

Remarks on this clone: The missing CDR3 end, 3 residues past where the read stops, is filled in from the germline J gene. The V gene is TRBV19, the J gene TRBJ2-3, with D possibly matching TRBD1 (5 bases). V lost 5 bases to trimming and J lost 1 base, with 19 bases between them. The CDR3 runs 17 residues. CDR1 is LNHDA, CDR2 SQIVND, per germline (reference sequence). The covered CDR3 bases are TGTGCCAGTAGTCGGTCAGGGCGGCTTGTTGGCACAGATACG. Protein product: CASSRSGRLVGTDT. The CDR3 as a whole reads CASSRSGRLVGTDTQYF.

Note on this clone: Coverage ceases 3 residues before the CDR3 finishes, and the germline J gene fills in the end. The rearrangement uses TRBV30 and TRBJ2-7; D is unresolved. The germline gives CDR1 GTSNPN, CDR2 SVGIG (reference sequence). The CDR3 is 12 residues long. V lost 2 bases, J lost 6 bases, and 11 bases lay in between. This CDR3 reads CAWSPEVFEQYF. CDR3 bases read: TGTGCCTGGAGTCCAGAGGTTTTCGAG. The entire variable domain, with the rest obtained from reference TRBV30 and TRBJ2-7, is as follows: SQTIHQWPATLVQPVGSPLSLECTVEGTSNPNLYWYRQAAGRGLQLLFYSVGIGQISSEVPQNLSASRPQDRQFILSSKKLLLSDSGFYLCAWSPEVFEQYFGPGTRLTVT.

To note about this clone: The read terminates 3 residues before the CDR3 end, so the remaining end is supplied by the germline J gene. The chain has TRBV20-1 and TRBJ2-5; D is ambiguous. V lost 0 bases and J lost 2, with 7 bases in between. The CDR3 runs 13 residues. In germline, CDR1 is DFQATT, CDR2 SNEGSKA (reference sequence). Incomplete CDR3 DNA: TGCAGTGCTAGAGATCCCCTGCAAGAGACC. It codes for CSARDPLQET. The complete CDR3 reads CSARDPLQETQYF.

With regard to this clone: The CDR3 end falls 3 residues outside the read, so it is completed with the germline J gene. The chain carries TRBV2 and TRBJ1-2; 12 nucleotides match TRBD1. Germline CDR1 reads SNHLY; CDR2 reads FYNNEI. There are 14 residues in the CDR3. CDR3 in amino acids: CASSAGTGGLGYTF. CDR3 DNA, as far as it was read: TGTGCCAGCAGTGCCGGGACAGGGGGCTTAGGC.

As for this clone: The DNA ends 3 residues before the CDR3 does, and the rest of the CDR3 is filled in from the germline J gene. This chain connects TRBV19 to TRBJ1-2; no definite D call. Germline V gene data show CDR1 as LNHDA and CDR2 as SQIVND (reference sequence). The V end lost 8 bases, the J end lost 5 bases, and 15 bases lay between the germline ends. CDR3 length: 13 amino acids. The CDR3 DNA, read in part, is TGTGCCAGTTGGGCCGTACTCCCTTATGGC. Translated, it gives CASWAVLPYG. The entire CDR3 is CASWAVLPYGYTF.

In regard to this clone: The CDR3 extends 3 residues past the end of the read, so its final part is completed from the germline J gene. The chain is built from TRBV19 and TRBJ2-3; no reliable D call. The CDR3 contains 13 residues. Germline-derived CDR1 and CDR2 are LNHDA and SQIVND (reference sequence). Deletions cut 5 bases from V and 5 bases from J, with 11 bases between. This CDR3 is CASSASSVDTQYF. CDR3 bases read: TGTGCCAGTAGTGCATCCAGTGTAGATACG.

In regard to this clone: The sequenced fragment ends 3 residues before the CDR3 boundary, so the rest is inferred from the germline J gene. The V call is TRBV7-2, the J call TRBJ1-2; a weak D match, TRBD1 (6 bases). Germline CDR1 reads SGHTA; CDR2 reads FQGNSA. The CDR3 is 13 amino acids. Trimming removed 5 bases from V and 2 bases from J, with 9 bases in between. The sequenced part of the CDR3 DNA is TGTGCCAGCAGCCTCGGACAGAACTATGGC. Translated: CASSLGQNYG. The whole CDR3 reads CASSLGQNYGYTF.

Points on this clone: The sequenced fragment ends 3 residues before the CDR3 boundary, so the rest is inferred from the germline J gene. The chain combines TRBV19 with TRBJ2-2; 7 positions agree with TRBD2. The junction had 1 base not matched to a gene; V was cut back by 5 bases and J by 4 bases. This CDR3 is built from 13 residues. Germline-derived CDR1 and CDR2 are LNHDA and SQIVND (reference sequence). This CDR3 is CASSRGSTGELFF. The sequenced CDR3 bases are TGTGCCAGTAGTCGCGGGAGCACCGGGGAG. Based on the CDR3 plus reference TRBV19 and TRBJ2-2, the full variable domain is DGGITQSPKYLFRKEGQNVTLSCEQNLNHDAMYWYRQDPGQGLRLIYYSQIVNDFQKGDIAEGYSVSREKKESFPLTVTSAQKNPTAFYLCASSRGSTGELFFGEGSRLTVL.

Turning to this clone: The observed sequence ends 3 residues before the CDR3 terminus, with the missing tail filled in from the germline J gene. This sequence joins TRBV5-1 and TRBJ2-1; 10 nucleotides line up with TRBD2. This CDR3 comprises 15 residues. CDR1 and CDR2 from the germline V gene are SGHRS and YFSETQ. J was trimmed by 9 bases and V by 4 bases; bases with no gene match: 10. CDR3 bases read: TGCGCCAGCAGCCCTCTAGCGGGAGTTCGGGTTGAG. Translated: CASSPLAGVRVE. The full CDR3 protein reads CASSPLAGVRVEQFF. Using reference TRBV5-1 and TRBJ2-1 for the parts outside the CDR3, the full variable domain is KAGVTQTPRYLIKTRGQQVTLSCSPISGHRSVSWYQQTPGQGLQFLFEYFSETQRNKGNFPGRFSGRQFSNSRSEMNVSTLELGDSALYLCASSPLAGVRVEQFFGPGTRLTVL.

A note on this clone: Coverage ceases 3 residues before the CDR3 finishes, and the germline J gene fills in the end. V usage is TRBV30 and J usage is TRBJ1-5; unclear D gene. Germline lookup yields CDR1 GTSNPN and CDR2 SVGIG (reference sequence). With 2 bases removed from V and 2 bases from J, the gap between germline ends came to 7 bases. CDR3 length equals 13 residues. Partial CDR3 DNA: TGTGCCTGGAGTCGGCAGGGCAATCAGCCC. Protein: CAWSRQGNQP. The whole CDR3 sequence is CAWSRQGNQPQHF.

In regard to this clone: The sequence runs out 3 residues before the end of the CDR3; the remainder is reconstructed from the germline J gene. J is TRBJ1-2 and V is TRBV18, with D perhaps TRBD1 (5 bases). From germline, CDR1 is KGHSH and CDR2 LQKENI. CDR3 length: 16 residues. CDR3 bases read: TGTGCCAGCTCACCTCGAGCTAGCGGGAGGGGAAATGAC. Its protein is CASSPRASGRGND. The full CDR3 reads CASSPRASGRGNDYTF.

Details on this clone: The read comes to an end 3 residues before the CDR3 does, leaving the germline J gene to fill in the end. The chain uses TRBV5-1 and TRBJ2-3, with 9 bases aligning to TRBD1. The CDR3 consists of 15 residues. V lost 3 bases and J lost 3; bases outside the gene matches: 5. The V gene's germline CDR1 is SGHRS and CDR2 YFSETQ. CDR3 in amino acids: CASSSWDRVTDTQYF. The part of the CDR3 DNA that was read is TGCGCCAGCAGCTCATGGGACAGGGTGACAGATACG.

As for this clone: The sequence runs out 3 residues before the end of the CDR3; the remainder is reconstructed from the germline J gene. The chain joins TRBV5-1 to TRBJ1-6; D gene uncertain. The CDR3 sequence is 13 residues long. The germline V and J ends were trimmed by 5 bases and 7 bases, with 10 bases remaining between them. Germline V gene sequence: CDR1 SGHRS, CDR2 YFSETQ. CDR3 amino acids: CASSRQANSPLHF. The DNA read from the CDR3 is TGCGCCAGCAGTCGCCAGGCGAATTCACCC.

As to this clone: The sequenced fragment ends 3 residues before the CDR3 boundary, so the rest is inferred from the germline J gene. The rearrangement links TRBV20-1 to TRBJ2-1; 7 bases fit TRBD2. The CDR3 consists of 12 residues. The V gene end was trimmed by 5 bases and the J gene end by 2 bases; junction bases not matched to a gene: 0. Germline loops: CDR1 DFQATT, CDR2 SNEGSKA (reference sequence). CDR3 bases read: TGCAGTGCTGCGGGGGCCTACAATGAG. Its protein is CSAAGAYNE. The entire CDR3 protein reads CSAAGAYNEQFF.

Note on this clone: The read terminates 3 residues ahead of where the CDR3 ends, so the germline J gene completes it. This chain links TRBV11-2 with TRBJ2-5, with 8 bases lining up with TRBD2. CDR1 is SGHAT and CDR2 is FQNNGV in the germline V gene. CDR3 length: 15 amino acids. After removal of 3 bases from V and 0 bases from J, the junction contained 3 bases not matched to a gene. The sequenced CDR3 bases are TGTGCCAGCAGCTTGCGGGGGGAGTACCAAGAGACC. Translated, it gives CASSLRGEYQET. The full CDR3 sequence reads CASSLRGEYQETQYF. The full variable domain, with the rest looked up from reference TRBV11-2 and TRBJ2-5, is EAGVAQSPRYKIIEKRQSVAFWCNPISGHATLYWYQQILGQGPKLLIQFQNNGVVDDSQLPKDRFSAERLKGVDSTLKIQPAKLEDSAVYLCASSLRGEYQETQYFGPGTRLLVL.

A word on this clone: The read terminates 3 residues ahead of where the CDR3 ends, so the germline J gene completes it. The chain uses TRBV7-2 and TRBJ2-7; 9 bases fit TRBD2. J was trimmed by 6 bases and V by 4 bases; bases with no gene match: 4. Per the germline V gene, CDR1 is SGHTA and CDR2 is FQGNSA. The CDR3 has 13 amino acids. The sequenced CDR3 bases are TGTGCCAGCAGCTCTCTAGCGGGGATCGAG. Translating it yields CASSSLAGIE. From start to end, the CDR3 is CASSSLAGIEQYF.

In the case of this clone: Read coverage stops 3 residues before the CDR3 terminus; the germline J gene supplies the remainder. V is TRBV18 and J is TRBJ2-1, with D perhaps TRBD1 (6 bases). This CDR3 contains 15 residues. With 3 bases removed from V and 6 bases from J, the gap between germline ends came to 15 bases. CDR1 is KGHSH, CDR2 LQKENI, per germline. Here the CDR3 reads CASSPNRVTGNEQFF. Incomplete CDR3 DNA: TGTGCCAGCTCACCTAACAGGGTAACGGGCAATGAG.

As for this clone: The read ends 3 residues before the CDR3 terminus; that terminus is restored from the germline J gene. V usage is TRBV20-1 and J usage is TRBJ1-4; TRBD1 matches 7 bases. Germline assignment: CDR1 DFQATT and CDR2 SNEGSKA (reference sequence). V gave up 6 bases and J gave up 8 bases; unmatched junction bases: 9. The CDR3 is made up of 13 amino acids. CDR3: CSAIQGREEKLFF. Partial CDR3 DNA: TGCAGTGCAATACAGGGGAGGGAGGAAAAA.